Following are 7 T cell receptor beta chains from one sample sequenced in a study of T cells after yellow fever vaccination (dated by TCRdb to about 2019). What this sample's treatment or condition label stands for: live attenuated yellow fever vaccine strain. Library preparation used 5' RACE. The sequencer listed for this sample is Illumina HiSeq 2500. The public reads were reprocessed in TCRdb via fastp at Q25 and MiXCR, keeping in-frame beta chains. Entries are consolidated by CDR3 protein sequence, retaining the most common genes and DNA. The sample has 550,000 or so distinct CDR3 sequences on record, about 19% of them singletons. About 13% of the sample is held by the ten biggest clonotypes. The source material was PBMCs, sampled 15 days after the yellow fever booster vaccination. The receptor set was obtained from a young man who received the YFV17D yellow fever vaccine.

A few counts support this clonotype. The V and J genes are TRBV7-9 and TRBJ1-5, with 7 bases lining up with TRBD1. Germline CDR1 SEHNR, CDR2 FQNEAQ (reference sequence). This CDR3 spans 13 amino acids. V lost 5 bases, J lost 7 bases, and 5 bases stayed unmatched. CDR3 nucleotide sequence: TGTGCCAGCAGCGAGACAGGGAACCAGCCCCAGCATTTT. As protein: CASSETGNQPQHF. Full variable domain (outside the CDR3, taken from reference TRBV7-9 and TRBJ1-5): DTGVSQNPRHKITKRGQNVTFRCDPISEHNRLYWYRQTLGQGPEFLTYFQNEAQLEKSRLLSDRFSAERPKGSFSTLEIQRTEQGDSAMYLCASSETGNQPQHFGDGTRLSIL.

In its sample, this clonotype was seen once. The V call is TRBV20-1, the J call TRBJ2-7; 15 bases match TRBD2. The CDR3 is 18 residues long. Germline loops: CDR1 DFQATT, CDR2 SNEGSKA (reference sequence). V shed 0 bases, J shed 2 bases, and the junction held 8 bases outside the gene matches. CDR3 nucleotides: TGCAGTGCTAGAGATAGGGGGACTAGCGGGAGGTCCCCCTACGAGCAGTACTTC. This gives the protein CSARDRGTSGRSPYEQYF.

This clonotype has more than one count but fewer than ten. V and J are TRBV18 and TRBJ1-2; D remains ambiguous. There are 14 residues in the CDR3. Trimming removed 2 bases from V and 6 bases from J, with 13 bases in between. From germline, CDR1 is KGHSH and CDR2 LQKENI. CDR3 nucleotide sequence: TGTGCCAGCTCACCAATTACAAACGGGGATGGCTACACCTTC. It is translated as CASSPITNGDGYTF.

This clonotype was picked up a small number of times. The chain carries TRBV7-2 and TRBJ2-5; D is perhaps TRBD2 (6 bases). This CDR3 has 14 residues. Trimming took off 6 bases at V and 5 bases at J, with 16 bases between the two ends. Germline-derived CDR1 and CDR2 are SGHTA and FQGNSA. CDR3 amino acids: CASRPEVLAETQYF. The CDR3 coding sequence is TGTGCCAGCAGACCCGAGGTTCTAGCGGAGACCCAGTACTTC.

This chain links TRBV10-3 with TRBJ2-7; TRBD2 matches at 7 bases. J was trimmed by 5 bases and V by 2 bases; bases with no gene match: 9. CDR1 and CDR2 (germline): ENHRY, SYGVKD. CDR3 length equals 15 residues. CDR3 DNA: TGTGCCATCAGTGAGCAGGACGCGGGGGACCACGAGCAGTACTTC. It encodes CAISEQDAGDHEQYF.

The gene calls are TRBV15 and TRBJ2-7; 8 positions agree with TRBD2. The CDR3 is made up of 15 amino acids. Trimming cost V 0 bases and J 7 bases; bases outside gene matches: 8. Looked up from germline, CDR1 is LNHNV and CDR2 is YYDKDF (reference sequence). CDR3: CATSRDTGTSNEQYF. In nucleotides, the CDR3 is TGTGCCACCAGCAGAGATACAGGGACTAGTAATGAGCAGTACTTC.

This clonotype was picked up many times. The chain's CDR3 is CASSPVSSTDTQYF. The CDR3 bases are TGCGCCAGCAGCCCCGTTTCTAGCACAGATACGCAGTATTTT. This chain joins TRBV10-2 and TRBJ2-3; the D is unclear. The ends were cut back, 6 bases at V and 0 bases at J, with 10 bases in the middle. Looked up from germline, CDR1 is WSHSY and CDR2 is SAAADI. This CDR3 region has 14 residues.